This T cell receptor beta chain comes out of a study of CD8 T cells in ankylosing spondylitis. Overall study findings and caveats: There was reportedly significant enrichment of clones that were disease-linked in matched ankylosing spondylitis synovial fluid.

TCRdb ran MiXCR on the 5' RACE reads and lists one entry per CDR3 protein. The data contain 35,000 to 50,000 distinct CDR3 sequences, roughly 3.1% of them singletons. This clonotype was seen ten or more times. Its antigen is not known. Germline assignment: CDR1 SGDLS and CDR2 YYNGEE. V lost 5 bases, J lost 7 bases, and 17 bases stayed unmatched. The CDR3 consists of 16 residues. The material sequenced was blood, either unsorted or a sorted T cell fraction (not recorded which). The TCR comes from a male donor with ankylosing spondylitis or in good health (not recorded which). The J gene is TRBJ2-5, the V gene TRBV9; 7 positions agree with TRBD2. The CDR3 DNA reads TGTGCCAGCAGTGACGAACCGGGACTACGAGGTGGGACCCAGTACTTC. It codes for CASSDEPGLRGGTQYF.